This T cell receptor beta chain was sequenced during a study of OX40 agonist ivuxolimab in advanced cancers. A note on the overall study: Ivuxolimab, which targeted the costimulatory receptor OX40 (CD134), was an agonistic, fully human IgG2 monoclonal antibody. In the dose-escalation cohort, 82.7% of patients were male, and the mean age was roughly 60 years with a range of about 20 to 90. The paper reports the monotherapy dose-escalation portion (N of about 56 patients) of the phase I ivuxolimab trial. Intravenous ivuxolimab was administered to patients every 2 weeks at six dose levels: 0.01, 0.1, 0.3, 1.5, 3 and 10 mg/kg. Partial responses were achieved by three dose-escalation patients, of whom one had hepatocellular carcinoma and two had cutaneous melanoma. Of the 50 or so patients in dose escalation, 19 had hepatocellular carcinoma, some 15 had melanoma, 9 had renal cell carcinoma and 9 had head and neck cancer. The purpose of peripheral TCRbeta sequencing was to test whether ivuxolimab changed TCR sequence diversity and led to clonal T-cell expansion. Patients were allowed to have had prior anti-PD-1, anti-PD-L1 or anti-CTLA-4 therapy, and around 41% of the dose-escalation patients had previously received checkpoint inhibitors.

About this clone itself: The specificity of this receptor is unknown. No base qualities exist here, and no much larger clone lies one base off it.

V lost 2 bases and J lost 3 bases, and the count of bases not matched to a germline gene is 6. From the germline V gene (reference sequence), CDR1 is MNHNY and CDR2 is SVGAGI. Including the terminal cysteine and phenylalanine, the CDR3 comprises 15 residues. The read is trimmed to its CDR3 DNA, 45 bases read in frame from base 1. Study-level results and caveats: After ivuxolimab, CD8+ T cells had more expanded clones than CD4+ T cells on average. At doses of 0.1 to 3.0 mg/kg, clonal expansion of both CD4+ and CD8+ T cells in blood was seen between baseline and week 6. Partial responders in the 0.1-3.0 mg/kg groups had among the lowest normalized peripheral clonal expansion, especially among CD8+ T cells. Antigen specificity was not determined for the clonally expanded peripheral T cells. Low levels of normalized T-cell clonal expansion were also seen in some patients who did not respond.

Genomic DNA was extracted from sorted cells for sequencing of the TCRbeta CDR3 region. The immunoSEQ Assay was used to sequence the TCRbeta CDR3 regions. As stored in TCRdb, this immuneACCESS dataset retains in-frame rearrangements with V and J assigned. A fraction of the clones does not appear; measured against another copy, unresolved V genes explain less than half of the discrepancy, and the remainder lacks a known reason. The sample profile shows roughly 79,000 clones; about nine tenths of them were found once. The top ten constitute 9.5% to 11% of the sample. Patients with autoimmune disease history or receiving systemic immunosuppression were excluded from the trial. Peripheral blood for TCR sequencing was collected from all dose cohorts at baseline, on cycle 4 day 1, and on cycle 7 day 1. Samples were obtained from an open-label, multicenter, first-in-human phase I dose-escalation trial of ivuxolimab. The trial enrolled adults with locally advanced or metastatic head and neck squamous cell, hepatocellular, melanoma or renal cell carcinoma. Before TCR sequencing, CD4+ T cells and CD8+ T cells were sorted from peripheral blood as separate populations.

This receptor chain uses TRBV6-6 and TRBJ2-7, and TRBD1 aligns with 8 junction nucleotides. The input for sequencing was CD4+ or CD8+ T cells sorted from blood, taken in a trial of the OX40 agonist ivuxolimab. The sequence was obtained from an adult with an advanced solid tumor such as melanoma, head and neck, liver or kidney cancer. This receptor has the CDR3 CASSYQAGGLYEQYF. The DNA sequence follows: TGTGCCAGCAGTTACCAGGCAGGGGGCCTCTACGAGCAGTACTTC.